These T cell receptor beta chains were read from a single sample in a study of blood T cell repertoires in COVID-19. Data came from immunoSEQ multiplex PCR; TCRdb stores just in-frame clones and leaves some out. This table holds under 250,000 clones, 65% to 90% found once. The sample taken for sequencing was peripheral blood. The receptors stem from a human donor in a cohort sampled during active COVID-19. Both conserved end residues are part of each CDR3. A D gene is named only where the DNA matches it firmly. The size entry is marked missing in some rows and otherwise reads once, few, many or a size class.

v_call	j_call	d_call	clone_size	cdr3_aa	cdr3_nt
TRBV7-2	TRBJ2-7	.	few	CASSQTAEQYF	TGTGCCAGCAGCCAAACAGCCGAGCAGTACTTC
TRBV2	TRBJ2-1	TRBD1	.	CASREGRTGRQFF	TGTGCCAGCAGAGAAGGGAGGACAGGGAGGCAGTTCTTC
TRBV7-2	TRBJ1-4	.	.	CASSLGPGGPRLEKLFF	TGTGCCAGCAGCTTAGGTCCCGGGGGGCCCCGTCTTGAAAAACTGTTTTTT
TRBV30	TRBJ2-3	.	.	CAWSLRDTQYF	TGTGCCTGGAGTCTGAGAGATACGCAGTATTTT
TRBV5-1	TRBJ2-7	.	.	CASSPQGQGTEYEQYF	TGCGCCAGCAGCCCACAGGGTCAGGGGACCGAGTACGAGCAGTACTTC
TRBV5-4	TRBJ2-7	TRBD2	once	CASRRESSSYEQYF	TGTGCCAGCAGGCGGGAGAGCAGCTCCTACGAGCAGTACTTC
TRBV11-2	TRBJ2-1	TRBD2	.	CASSFHPLAGSKPHEQFF	TGTGCCAGCAGCTTTCATCCCCTAGCGGGGTCGAAACCCCATGAGCAGTTCTTC
TRBV10-1	TRBJ2-5	.	.	CASSEEAFGTQYF	TGCGCCAGCAGTGAGGAGGCTTTTGGGACCCAGTACTTC
TRBV18	TRBJ2-7	TRBD1	.	CASSPGTGGHEQYF	TGTGCCAGCTCACCAGGGACAGGCGGACACGAGCAGTACTTC
TRBV11-2	TRBJ2-7	.	.	CASSRISYEQYF	TGTGCCAGCAGTCGTATCTCCTACGAGCAGTACTTC
TRBV14	TRBJ2-4	.	.	CASSPGIAKNIQYF	TGTGCCAGCAGCCCCGGGATAGCCAAAAACATTCAGTACTTC
TRBV12-3/TRBV12-4	TRBJ1-2	.	.	CASSFLAYGYTF	TGTGCCAGCAGTTTTTTGGCCTATGGCTACACCTTC
TRBV7-2	TRBJ1-2	TRBD1	.	CASSRQGSNYGYTF	TGTGCCAGCAGCAGACAGGGTTCTAACTATGGCTACACCTTC
TRBV11-2	TRBJ1-1	.	.	CASSTARRENTEAFF	TGTGCCAGCAGCACCGCTCGGAGGGAGAACACTGAAGCTTTCTTT
TRBV28	TRBJ2-1	.	.	CASSLNREPPNEQFF	TGTGCCAGCAGTTTAAACCGGGAGCCCCCCAATGAGCAGTTCTTC
TRBV19	TRBJ2-2	.	.	CASSIPGTLTGELFF	TGTGCCAGTAGTATCCCCGGGACACTCACCGGGGAGCTGTTTTTT
TRBV5-6	TRBJ2-7	TRBD1	once	CASSTGTAYEQYF	TGTGCCAGCAGCACGGGGACAGCCTACGAGCAGTACTTC